The sequence of this T cell receptor (beta chain) was determined in a study of CXCR3-negative and CXCR3-positive naive CD8 T cells. The authors made the TRB cDNA libraries by 5' RACE using UMI labels. From its re-call of the 5' RACE reads, TCRdb lists each CDR3 protein once, without DNA. Recorded for this sample: 85,000 to 90,000 distinct CDR3 sequences. On this clonotype itself: The antigen is not known.

The study, taken as a whole, reports: Cryopreserved cells showed partially decreased CXCR3 expression, and most assays used fresh PBMCs. In CXCR3-positive naive cells, the TRB CDR3s were more hydrophobic than in CXCR3-negative naive cells.

There are 14 residues in the CDR3. CDR1 is MNHEY and CDR2 is SVGAGI in the germline V gene. Sample: naive CXCR3+ CD8+ T cells from blood. Subset specified: CD45RO-CCR7+CD27+CD95- naive CD8+ T cells expressing CXCR3 (TNR3+). This receptor was obtained from a human donor in good health. Some clones in this sample may be carry-over from other donors' samples. This rearrangement joins TRBV6-5 to TRBJ2-7. The CDR3 loop reads CASSYGDGAYEQYF.